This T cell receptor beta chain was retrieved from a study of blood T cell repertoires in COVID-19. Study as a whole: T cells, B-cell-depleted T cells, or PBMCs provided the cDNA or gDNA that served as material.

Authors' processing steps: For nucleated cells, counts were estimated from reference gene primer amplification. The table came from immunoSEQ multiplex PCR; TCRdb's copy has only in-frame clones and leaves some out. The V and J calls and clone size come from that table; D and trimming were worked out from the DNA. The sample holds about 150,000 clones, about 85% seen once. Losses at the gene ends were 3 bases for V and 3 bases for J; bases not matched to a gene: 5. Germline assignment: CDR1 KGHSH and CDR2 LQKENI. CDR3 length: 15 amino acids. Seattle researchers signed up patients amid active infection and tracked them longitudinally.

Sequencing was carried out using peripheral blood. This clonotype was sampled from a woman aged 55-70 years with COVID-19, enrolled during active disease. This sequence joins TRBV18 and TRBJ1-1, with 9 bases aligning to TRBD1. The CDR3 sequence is CASSPRQGEYTEAFF. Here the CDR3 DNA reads TGTGCCAGCTCACCCAGACAGGGGGAATACACTGAAGCTTTCTTT.